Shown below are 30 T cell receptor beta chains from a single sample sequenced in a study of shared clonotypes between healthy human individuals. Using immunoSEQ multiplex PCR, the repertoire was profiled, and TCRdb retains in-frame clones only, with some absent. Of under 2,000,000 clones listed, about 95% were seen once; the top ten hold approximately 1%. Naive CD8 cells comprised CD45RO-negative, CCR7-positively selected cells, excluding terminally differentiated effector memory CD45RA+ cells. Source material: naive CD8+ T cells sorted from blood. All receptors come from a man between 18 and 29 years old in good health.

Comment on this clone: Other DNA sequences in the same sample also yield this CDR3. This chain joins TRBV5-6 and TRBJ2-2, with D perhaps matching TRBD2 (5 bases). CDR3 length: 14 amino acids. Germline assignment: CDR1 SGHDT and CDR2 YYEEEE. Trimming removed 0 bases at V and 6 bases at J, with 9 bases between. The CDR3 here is CASSLGLAPGELFF. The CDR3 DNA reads TGTGCCAGCAGCTTGGGTCTAGCCCCCGGGGAGCTGTTTTTT.

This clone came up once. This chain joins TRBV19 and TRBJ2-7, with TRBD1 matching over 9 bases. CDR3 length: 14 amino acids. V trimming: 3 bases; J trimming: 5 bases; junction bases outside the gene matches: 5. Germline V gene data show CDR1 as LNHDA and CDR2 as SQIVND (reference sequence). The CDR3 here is CASSIVGQGDEQYF. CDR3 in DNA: TGTGCCAGTAGTATTGTGGGACAGGGAGACGAGCAGTACTTC.

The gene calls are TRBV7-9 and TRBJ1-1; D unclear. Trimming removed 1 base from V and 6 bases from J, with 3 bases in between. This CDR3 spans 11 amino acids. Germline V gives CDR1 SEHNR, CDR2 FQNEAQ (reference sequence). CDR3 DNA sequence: TGTGCCAGCAGCTTAGAACCTGAAGCTTTCTTT. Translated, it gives CASSLEPEAFF.

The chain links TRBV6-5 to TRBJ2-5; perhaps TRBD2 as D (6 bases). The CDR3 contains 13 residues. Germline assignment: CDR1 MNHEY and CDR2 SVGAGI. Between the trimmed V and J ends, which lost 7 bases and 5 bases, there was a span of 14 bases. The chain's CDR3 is CASKGLPGETQYF. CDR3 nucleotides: TGTGCCAGCAAGGGACTCCCTGGGGAGACCCAGTACTTC.

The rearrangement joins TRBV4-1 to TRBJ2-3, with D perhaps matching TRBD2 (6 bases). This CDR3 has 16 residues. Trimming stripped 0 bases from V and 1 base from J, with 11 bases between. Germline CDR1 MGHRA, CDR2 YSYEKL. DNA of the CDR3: TGCGCCAGCAGCCAAGAACCCCCGGGAGGCACAGATACGCAGTATTTT. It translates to CASSQEPPGGTDTQYF.

The chain's CDR3 is CASSLPGDTQYF. CDR3 nucleotide sequence: TGTGCCAGCAGCCTCCCGGGGGATACGCAGTATTTT. The V and J genes are TRBV7-3 and TRBJ2-3; D perhaps matches TRBD2 (5 bases). CDR1 SGHTA and CDR2 FQGTGA come from the germline V gene. The germline V and J ends were trimmed by 5 bases and 6 bases, with 9 bases remaining between them. This CDR3 has 12 amino acids.

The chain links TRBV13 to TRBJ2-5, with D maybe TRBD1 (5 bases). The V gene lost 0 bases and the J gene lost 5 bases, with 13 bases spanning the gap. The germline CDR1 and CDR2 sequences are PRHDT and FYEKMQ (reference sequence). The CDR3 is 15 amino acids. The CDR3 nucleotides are TGTGCCAGCAGCTTAGGGGACCAGGGTGTCGAGACCCAGTACTTC. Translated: CASSLGDQGVETQYF. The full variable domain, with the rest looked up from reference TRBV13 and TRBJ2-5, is AAGVIQSPRHLIKEKRETATLKCYPIPRHDTVYWYQQGPGQDPQFLISFYEKMQSDKGSIPDRFSAQQFSDYHSELNMSSLELGDSALYFCASSLGDQGVETQYFGPGTRLLVL.

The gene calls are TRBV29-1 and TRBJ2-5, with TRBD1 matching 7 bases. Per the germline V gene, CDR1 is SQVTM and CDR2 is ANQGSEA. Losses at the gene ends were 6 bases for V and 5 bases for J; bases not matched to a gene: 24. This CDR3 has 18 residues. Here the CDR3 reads CSVDTWGTASANSETQYF. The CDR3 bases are TGCAGCGTCGATACGTGGGGGACAGCCAGCGCTAATTCGGAGACCCAGTACTTC.

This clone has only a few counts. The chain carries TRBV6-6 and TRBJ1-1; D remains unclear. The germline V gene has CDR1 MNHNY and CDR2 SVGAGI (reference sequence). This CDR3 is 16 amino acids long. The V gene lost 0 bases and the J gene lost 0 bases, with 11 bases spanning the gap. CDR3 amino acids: CASSYSSWLLNTEAFF. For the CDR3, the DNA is TGTGCCAGCAGTTACTCGAGTTGGTTACTGAACACTGAAGCTTTCTTT.

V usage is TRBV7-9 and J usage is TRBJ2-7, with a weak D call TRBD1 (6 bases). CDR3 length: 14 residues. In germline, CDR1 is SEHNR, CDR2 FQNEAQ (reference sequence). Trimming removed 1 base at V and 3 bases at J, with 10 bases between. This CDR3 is CASSLEGEYYEQYF. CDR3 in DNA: TGTGCCAGCAGCTTAGAGGGGGAGTACTACGAGCAGTACTTC. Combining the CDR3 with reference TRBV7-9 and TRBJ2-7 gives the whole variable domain DTGVSQNPRHKITKRGQNVTFRCDPISEHNRLYWYRQTLGQGPEFLTYFQNEAQLEKSRLLSDRFSAERPKGSFSTLEIQRTEQGDSAMYLCASSLEGEYYEQYFGPGTRLTVT.

In nucleotides, the CDR3 is TGTGCCAGCAGCCAAAGTGCGGGGGGTAGGACTGAAGCTTTCTTT. It specifies CASSQSAGGRTEAFF. The genes are TRBV4-2 and TRBJ1-1, with D tentatively TRBD1 (5 bases). The V and J ends lost 2 bases and 5 bases respectively, with 15 bases between them. The CDR3 runs 15 residues. Germline CDR1 is LGHNA and CDR2 is YNFKEQ.

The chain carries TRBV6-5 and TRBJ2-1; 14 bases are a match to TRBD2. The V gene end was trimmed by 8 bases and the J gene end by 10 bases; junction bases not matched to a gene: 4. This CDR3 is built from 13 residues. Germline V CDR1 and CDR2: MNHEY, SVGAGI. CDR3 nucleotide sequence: TGTGCCAGCGGACTAGCGGGAGGCCTAGAGCAGTTCTTC. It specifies CASGLAGGLEQFF.

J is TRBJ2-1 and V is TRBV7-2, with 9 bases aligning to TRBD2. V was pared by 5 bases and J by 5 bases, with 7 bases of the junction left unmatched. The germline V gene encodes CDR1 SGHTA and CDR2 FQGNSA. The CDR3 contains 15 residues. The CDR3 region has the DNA TGTGCCAGCAGCCCCAATGGCGGGGGGGACAATGAGCAGTTCTTC. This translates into CASSPNGGGDNEQFF.

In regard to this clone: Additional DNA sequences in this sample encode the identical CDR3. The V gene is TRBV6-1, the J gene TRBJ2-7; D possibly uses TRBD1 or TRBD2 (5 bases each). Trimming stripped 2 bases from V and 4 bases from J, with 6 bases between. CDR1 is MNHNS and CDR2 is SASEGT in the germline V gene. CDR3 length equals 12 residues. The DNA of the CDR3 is TGTGCCAGCAGTGAATGGGGGTACGAGCAGTACTTC. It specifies CASSEWGYEQYF.

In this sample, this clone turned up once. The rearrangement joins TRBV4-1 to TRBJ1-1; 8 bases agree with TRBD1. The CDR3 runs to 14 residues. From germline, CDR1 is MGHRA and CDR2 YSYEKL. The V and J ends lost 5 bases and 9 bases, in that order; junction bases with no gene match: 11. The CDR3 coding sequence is TGCGCCAGCAGCGAACGCGGAAGGACAGGGCAAGCTTTCTTT. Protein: CASSERGRTGQAFF.

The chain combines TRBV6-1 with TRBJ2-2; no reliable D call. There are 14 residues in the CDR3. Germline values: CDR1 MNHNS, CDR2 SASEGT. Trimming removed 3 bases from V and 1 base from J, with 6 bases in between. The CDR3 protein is CASSDGRNTGELFF. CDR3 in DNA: TGTGCCAGCAGTGATGGGCGGAACACCGGGGAGCTGTTTTTT.

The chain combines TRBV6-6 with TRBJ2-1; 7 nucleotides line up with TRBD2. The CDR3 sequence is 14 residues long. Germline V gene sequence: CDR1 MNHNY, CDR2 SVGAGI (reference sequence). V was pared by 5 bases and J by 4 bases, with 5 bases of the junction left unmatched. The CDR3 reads CASSLSSGYNEQFF. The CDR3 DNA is TGTGCCAGCAGTCTTTCTAGCGGTTACAATGAGCAGTTCTTC.

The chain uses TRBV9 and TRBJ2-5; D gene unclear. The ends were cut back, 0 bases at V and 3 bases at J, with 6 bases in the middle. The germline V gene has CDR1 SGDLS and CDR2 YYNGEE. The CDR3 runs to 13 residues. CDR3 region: CASSVVAEETQYF. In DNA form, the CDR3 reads TGTGCCAGCAGCGTAGTCGCGGAAGAGACCCAGTACTTC.

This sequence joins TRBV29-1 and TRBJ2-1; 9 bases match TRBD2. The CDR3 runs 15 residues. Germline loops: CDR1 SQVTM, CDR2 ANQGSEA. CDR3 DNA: TGCAGTGCGAGGCTAGCGGGGCAGTCCTACAATGAGCAGTTCTTC. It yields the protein CSARLAGQSYNEQFF.

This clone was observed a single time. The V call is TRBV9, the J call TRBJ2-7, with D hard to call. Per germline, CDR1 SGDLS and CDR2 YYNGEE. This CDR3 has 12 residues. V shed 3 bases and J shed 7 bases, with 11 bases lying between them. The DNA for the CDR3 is TGTGCCAGCAGCGACAGCTCTTGGGAGCAGTACTTC. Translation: CASSDSSWEQYF.

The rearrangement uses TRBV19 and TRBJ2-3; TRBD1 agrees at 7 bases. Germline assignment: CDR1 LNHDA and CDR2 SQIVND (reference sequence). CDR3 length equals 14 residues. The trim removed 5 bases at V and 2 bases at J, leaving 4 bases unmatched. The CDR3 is CASSVGQNTDTQYF. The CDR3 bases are TGTGCCAGTAGTGTGGGACAGAACACAGATACGCAGTATTTT.

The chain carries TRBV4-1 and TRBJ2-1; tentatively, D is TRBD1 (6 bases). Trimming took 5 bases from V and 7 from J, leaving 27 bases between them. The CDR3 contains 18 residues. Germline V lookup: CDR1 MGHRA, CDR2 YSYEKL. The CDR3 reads CASSSQADSSILLNEQFF. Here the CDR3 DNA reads TGCGCCAGCAGCTCCCAAGCGGACAGCTCGATACTATTGAATGAGCAGTTCTTC.

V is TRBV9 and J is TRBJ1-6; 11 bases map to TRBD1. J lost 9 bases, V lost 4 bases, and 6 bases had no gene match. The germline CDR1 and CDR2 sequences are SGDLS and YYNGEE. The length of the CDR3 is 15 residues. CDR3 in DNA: TGTGCCAGCAGCCCTGGACAGGGGGCCGGTTCACCCCTCCACTTT. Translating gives CASSPGQGAGSPLHF.

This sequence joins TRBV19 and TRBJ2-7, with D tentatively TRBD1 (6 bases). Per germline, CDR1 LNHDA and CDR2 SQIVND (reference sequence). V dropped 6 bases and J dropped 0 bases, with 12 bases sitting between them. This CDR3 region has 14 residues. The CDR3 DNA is TGTGCCAGTAGGGAAACAGGGAGCTCCTACGAGCAGTACTTC. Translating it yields CASRETGSSYEQYF.

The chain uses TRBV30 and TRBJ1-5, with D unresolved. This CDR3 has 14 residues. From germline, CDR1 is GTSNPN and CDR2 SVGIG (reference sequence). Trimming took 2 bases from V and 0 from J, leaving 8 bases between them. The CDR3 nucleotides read TGTGCCTGGAGTTGGGTCGATAGCAATCAGCCCCAGCATTTT. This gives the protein CAWSWVDSNQPQHF.

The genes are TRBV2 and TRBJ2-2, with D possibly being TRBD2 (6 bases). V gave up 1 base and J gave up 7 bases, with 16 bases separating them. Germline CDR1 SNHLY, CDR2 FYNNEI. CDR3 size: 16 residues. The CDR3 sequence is CASSEVRGFTNGELFF. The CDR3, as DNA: TGTGCCAGCAGTGAAGTTCGGGGGTTCACCAACGGGGAGCTGTTTTTT.

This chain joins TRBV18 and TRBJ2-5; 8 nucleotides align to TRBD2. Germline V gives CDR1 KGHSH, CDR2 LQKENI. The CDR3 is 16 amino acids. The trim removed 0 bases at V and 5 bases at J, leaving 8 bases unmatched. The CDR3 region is CASSPPDRGGGETQYF. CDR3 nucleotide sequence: TGTGCCAGCTCACCACCGGATCGGGGGGGCGGTGAGACCCAGTACTTC.

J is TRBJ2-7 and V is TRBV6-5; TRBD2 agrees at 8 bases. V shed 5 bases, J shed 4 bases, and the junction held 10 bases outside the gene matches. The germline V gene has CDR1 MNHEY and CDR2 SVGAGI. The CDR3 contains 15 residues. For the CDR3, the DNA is TGTGCCAGCAGTCATCCTCCAGCGGGAGTATACGAGCAGTACTTC. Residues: CASSHPPAGVYEQYF.

As DNA, the CDR3 is TGCGCCAGCAGTGAGATGGGTAGTGGCTACACCTTC. It specifies CASSEMGSGYTF. V and J are TRBV10-2 and TRBJ1-2; D remains unclear. The CDR3 consists of 12 residues. The V and J ends lost 2 bases and 7 bases respectively, with 8 bases between them. Germline CDR1 WSHSY, CDR2 SAAADI.

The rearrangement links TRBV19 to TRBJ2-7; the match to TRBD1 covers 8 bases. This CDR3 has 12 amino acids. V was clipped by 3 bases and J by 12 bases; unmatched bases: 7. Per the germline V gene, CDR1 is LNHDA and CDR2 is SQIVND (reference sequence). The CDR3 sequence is CASSIGTGFWYF. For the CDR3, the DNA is TGTGCCAGTAGTATCGGGACAGGCTTTTGGTACTTC.